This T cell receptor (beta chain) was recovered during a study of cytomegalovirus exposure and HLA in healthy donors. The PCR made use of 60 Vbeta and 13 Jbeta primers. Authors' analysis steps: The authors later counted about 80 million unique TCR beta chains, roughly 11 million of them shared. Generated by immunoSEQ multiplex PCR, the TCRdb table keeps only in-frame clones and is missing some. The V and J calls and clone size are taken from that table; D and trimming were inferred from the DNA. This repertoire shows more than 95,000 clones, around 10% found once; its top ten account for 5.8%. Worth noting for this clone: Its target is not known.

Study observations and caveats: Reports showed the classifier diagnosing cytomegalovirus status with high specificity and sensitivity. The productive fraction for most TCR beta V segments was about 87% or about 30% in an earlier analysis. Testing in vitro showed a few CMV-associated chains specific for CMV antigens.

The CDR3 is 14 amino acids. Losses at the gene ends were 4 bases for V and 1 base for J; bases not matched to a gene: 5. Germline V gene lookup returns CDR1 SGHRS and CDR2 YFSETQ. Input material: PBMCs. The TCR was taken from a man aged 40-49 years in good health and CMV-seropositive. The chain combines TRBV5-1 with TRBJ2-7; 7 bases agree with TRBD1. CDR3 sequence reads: CASSQQQGSYEQYF. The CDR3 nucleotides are TGCGCCAGCAGCCAGCAACAGGGGTCCTACGAGCAGTACTTC.